This TCR beta chain was captured by sequencing in a study of pediatric ulcerative colitis. Profiling relied on immunoSEQ multiplex PCR, and the TCRdb table lists in-frame clones only, not all of them. The sample carries around 65,000 clones, 75% to 85% recorded once. CDR3 length: 13 amino acids. CDR1 and CDR2 from the germline V gene are GTSNPN and SVGIG (reference sequence). V was cut by 8 bases and J by 0 bases, with 14 bases left in between. Input material: blood. The receptor was isolated from a boy aged 5-17 years with moderate ulcerative colitis. The V and J genes are TRBV30 and TRBJ2-7, with D unresolved. The CDR3 DNA sequence: TGTGCCATTCTGAGCAAAAGCTCCTACGAGCAGTACTTC. Its translation: CAILSKSSYEQYF.